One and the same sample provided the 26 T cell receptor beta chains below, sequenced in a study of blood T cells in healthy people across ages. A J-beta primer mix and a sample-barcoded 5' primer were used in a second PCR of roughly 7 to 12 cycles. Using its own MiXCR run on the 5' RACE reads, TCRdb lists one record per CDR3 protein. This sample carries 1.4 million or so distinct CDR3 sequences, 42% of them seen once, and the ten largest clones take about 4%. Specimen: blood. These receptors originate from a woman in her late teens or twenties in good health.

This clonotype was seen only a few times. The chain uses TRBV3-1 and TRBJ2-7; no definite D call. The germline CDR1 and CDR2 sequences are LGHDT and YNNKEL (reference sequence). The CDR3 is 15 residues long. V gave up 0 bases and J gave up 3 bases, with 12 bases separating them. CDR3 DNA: TGTGCCAGCAGCCAAGATGTCCCACTTGACTACGAGCAGTACTTC. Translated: CASSQDVPLDYEQYF.

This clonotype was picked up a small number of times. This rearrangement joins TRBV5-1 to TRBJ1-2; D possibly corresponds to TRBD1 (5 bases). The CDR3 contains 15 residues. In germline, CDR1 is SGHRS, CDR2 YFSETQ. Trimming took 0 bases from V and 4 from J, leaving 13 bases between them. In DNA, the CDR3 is TGCGCCAGCAGCTTGGGGCCCCAGGGAACCTATGGCTACACCTTC. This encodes CASSLGPQGTYGYTF.

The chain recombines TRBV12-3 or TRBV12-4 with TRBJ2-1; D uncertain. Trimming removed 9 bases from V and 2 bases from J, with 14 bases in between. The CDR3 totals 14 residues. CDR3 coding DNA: TGTGCCAGTTCAAGACTGGCCACCTACAATGAGCAGTTCTTC. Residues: CASSRLATYNEQFF.

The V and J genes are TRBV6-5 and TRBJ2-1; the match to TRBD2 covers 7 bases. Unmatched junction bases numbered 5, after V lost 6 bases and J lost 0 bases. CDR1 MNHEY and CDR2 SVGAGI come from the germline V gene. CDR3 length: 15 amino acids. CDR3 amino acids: CASREAGSSYNEQFF. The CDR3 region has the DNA TGTGCCAGCAGGGAAGCGGGGAGCTCCTACAATGAGCAGTTCTTC.

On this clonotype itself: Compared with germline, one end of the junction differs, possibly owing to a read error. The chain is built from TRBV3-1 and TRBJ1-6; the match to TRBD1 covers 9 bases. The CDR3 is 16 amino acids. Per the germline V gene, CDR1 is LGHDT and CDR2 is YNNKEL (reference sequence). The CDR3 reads CGSSQLGTGNNSPLHF. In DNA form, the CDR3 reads TGTGGCAGCAGCCAGTTGGGGACAGGGAATAATTCACCCCTCCACTTT. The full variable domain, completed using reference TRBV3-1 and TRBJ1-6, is DTAVSQTPKYLVTQMGNDKSIKCEQNLGHDTMYWYKQDSKKFLKIMFSYNNKELIINETVPNRFSPKSPDKAHLNLHINSLELGDSAVYFCGSSQLGTGNNSPLHFGNGTRLTVT.

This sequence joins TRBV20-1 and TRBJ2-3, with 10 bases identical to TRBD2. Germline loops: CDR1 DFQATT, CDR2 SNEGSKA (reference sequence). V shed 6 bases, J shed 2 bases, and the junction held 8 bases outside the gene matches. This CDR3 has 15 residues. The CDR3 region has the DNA TGCAGTGCCAATAGCGGGGGGCTTATCACAGATACGCAGTATTTT. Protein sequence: CSANSGGLITDTQYF.

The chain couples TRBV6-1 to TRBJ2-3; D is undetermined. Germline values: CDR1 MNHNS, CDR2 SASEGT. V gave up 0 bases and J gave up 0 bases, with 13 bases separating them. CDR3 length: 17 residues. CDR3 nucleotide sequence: TGTGCCAGCAGTGAAGCACCGACGGAAACTAGCACAGATACGCAGTATTTT. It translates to CASSEAPTETSTDTQYF.

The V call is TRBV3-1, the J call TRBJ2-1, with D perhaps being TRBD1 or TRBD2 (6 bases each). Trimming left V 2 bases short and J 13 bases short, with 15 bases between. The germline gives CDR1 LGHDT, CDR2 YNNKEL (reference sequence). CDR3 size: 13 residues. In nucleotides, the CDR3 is TGTGCCAGCAGCCAATTTCTCGGGGGCGGACAGTTCTTC. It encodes CASSQFLGGGQFF.

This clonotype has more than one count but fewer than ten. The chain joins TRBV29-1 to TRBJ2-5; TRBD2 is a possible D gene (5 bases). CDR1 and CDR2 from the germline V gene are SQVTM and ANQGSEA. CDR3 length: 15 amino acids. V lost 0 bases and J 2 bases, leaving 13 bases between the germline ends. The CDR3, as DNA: TGCAGCGTTGAAGATCGGGGATTCGAACAAGAGACCCAGTACTTC. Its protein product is CSVEDRGFEQETQYF.

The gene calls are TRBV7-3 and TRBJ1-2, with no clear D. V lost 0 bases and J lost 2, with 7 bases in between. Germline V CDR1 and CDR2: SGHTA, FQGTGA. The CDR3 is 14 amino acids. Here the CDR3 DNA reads TGTGCCAGCAGCTTAACCGGTGACAACTATGGCTACACCTTC. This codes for CASSLTGDNYGYTF.

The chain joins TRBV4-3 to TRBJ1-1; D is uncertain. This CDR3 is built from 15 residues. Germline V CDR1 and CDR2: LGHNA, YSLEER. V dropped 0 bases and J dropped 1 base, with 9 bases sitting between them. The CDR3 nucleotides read TGCGCCAGCAGCCAAGATATTGGGCAGAACACTGAAGCTTTCTTT. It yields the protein CASSQDIGQNTEAFF.

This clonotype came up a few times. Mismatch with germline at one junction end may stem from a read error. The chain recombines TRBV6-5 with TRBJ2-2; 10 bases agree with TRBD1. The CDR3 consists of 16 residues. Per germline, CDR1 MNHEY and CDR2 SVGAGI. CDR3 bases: TGTGCCAGCAGTTACTGGACAGGGGGGAACCCCGGGGAGCTGTTTTTT. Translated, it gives CASSYWTGGNPGELFF.

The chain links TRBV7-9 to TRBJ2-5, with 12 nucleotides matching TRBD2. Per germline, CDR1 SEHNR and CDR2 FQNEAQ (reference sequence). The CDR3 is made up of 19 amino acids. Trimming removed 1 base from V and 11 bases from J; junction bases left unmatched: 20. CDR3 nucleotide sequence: TGTGCCAGCAGCTTAGGTCTAGCGGGAGGGCCGTCAGTCTTTAATGAGCAGTACTTC. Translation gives CASSLGLAGGPSVFNEQYF.

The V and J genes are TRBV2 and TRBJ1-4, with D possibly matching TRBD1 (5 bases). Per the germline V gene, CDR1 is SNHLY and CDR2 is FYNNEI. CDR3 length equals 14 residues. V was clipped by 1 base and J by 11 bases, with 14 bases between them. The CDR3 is CASSEDRGGGKLFF. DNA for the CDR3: TGTGCCAGCAGTGAAGATCGGGGGGGAGGTAAACTGTTTTTT.

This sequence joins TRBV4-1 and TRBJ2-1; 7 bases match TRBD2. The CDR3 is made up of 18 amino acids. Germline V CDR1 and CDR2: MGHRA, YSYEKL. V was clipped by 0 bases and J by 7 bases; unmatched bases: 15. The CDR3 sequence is CASSQDSYPSAGENEQFF. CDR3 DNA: TGCGCCAGCAGCCAAGATAGCTATCCTAGCGCGGGAGAGAATGAGCAGTTCTTC.

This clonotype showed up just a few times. The CDR3 spells CAISESTSKIYEQYF. DNA of the CDR3: TGTGCCATCAGTGAGTCAACTAGCAAAATCTACGAGCAGTACTTC. V gene TRBV10-3 combines with J gene TRBJ2-7; tentative D call: TRBD2 (6 bases). In germline, CDR1 is ENHRY, CDR2 SYGVKD. V lost 0 bases and J 3 bases, leaving 12 bases between the germline ends. CDR3 size: 15 residues.

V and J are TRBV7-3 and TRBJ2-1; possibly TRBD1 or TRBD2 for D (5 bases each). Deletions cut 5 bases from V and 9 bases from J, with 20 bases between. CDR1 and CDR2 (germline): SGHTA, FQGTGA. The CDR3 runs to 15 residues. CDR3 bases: TGTGCCAGCAGCGCCGCCGGGGACCGGGCTAGTGAGCAGTTCTTC. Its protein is CASSAAGDRASEQFF.

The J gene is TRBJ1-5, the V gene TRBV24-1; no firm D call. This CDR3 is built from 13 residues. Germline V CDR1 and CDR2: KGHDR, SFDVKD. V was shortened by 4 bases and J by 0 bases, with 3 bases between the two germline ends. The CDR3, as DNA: TGTGCCACCAGTGAGGATAGCAATCAGCCCCAGCATTTT. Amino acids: CATSEDSNQPQHF.

The CDR3 DNA sequence: TGTGCCAGCAGTTTCGAGGGGGACTGGGCCAACGTCCTGACTTTC. Amino acids: CASSFEGDWANVLTF. This chain uses TRBV12-3 or TRBV12-4 with TRBJ2-6, with D perhaps TRBD1 or TRBD2 (6 bases each). CDR3 length: 15 amino acids. V lost 3 bases, J lost 5 bases, and 11 bases lay in between.

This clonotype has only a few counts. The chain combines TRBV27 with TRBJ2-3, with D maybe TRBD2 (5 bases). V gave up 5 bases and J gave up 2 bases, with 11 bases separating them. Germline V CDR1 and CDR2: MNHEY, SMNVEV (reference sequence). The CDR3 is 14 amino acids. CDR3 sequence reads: CASSPTRNTDTQYF. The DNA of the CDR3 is TGTGCCAGCAGTCCTACTAGAAACACAGATACGCAGTATTTT.

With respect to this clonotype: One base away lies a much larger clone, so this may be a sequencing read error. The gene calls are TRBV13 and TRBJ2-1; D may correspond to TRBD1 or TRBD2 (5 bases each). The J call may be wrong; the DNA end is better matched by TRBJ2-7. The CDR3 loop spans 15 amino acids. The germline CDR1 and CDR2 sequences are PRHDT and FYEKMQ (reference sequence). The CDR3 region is CASSLVLDSYNEQYF. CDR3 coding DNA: TGTGCCAGCAGCTTAGTACTAGACAGTTACAATGAGCAGTACTTC.

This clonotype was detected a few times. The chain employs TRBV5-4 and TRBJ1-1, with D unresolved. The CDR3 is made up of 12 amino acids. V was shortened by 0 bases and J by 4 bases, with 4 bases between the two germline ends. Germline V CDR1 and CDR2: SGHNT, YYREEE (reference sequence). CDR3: CASSLEITEAFF. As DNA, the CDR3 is TGTGCCAGCAGCTTGGAGATCACTGAAGCTTTCTTT.

The CDR3 loop is CASTNGKLEYTDTQYF. CDR3 bases: TGTGCCAGCACCAATGGGAAGTTGGAGTACACAGATACGCAGTATTTT. The chain employs TRBV13 and TRBJ2-3, with unresolved D. This CDR3 comprises 16 residues. The germline V gene has CDR1 PRHDT and CDR2 FYEKMQ (reference sequence). The V gene lost 7 bases and the J gene lost 2 bases, with 19 bases spanning the gap. The full variable domain, in which reference TRBV13 and TRBJ2-3 provide the parts outside the CDR3, is AAGVIQSPRHLIKEKRETATLKCYPIPRHDTVYWYQQGPGQDPQFLISFYEKMQSDKGSIPDRFSAQQFSDYHSELNMSSLELGDSALYFCASTNGKLEYTDTQYFGPGTRLTVL.

The CDR3 is CSATVASGRYTDTQYF. In DNA form, the CDR3 reads TGCAGTGCTACCGTGGCTAGCGGGAGATACACAGATACGCAGTATTTT. The chain combines TRBV20-1 with TRBJ2-3; 10 bases are shared with TRBD2. V shed 4 bases, J shed 2 bases, and the junction held 9 bases outside the gene matches. The germline V gene encodes CDR1 DFQATT and CDR2 SNEGSKA (reference sequence). The CDR3 is 16 residues long.

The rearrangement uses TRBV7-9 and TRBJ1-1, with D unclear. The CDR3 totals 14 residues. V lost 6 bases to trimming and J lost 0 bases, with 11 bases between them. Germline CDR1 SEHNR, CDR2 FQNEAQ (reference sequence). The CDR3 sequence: CASRAGSLNTEAFF. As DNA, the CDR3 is TGTGCCAGCAGGGCAGGATCCCTGAACACTGAAGCTTTCTTT.

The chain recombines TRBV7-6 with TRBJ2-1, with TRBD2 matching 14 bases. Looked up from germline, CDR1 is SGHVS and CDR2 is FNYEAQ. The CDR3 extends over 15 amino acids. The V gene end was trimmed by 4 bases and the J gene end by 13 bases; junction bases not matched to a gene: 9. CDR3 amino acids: CASSSVGTSGSVQFF. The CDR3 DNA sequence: TGTGCCAGCAGCTCGGTAGGGACTAGCGGGAGTGTACAGTTCTTC.